The clone carrying this T cell receptor (beta chain) was recorded a few times. This CDR3 has 14 residues. Germline values: CDR1 SGHTS, CDR2 YDEGEE. The V end lost 5 bases, the J end lost 3 bases, and 14 bases lay between the germline ends. This specimen comes from a study of tumour-infiltrating T cells in Burkitt lymphoma. Data came from immunoSEQ multiplex PCR; TCRdb stores just in-frame clones and leaves some out. The table shows a few thousand clones, with about 15% occurring only once. V usage is TRBV5-8 and J usage is TRBJ1-2; possible D gene TRBD1, 5 bases. The sequencing input was tumor tissue from a relapse. This receptor was identified in a human donor with relapsed Burkitt lymphoma. The CDR3 DNA is TGTGCCAGCAGGGATACATGGGACGACTATGGCTACACCTTC. It is translated as CASRDTWDDYGYTF.